This T cell receptor (beta chain) originates from a study of tumor and adjacent non-tumor tissue in lung cancer. About the study: The cohort had 12 to 13 adenocarcinoma, 2 squamous cell and 1 small cell patients.

The library came from three nested PCR rounds adapted from ARM-PCR protocols. TCRdb analysed the multiplex PCR reads with MiXCR anew, one entry per CDR3 protein. The repertoire consists of 60,000 to 80,000 distinct CDR3 sequences, with less than 75% occurring once and the leading ten covering about a quarter. For this clonotype: The antigen remains undetermined.

The template was RNA from unsorted bulk tissue. Distant lung tissue was collected more than 3 cm away from the tumor edge. The study's findings and limits: Top 100 clones took a larger repertoire share in normal lung. Shorter survival was associated with higher TCR diversity in tumors.

The TCR sequence derives from a woman aged 50 to 65 with non-small cell lung cancer. Sequencing was carried out using distant non-tumor lung tissue.

DNA of the CDR3: TGTGCCAGCAGATACCTTCTAACCTACGAGCAGTACTTC. It specifies CASRYLLTYEQYF. This rearrangement joins TRBV6-2 or TRBV6-3 to TRBJ2-7; D call uncertain. Germline CDR1 reads MNHEY; CDR2 reads SVGEGT. Trimming took off 6 bases at V and 2 bases at J, with 11 bases between the two ends. This CDR3 region has 13 residues.